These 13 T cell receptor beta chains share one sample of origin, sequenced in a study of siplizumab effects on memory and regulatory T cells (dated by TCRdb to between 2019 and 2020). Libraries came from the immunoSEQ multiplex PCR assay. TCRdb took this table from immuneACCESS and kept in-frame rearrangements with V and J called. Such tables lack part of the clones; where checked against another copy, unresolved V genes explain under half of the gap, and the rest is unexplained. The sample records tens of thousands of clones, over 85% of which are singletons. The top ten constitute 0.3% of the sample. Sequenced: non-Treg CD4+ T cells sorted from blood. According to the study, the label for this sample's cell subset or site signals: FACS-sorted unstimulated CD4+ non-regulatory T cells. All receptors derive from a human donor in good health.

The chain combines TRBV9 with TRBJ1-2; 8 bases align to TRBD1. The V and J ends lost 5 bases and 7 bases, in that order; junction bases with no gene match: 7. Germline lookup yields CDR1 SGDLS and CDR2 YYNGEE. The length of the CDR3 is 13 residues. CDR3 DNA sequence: TGTGCCAGCAGGGACGGGACAGGCGGTGGCTACACCTTC. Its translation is CASRDGTGGGYTF.

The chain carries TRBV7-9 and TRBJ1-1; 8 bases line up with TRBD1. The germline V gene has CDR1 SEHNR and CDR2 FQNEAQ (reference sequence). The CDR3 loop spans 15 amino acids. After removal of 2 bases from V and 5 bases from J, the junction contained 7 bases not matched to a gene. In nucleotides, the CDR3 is TGTGCCAGCAGCTTACGGACAGGGACAGAAACTGAAGCTTTCTTT. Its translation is CASSLRTGTETEAFF.

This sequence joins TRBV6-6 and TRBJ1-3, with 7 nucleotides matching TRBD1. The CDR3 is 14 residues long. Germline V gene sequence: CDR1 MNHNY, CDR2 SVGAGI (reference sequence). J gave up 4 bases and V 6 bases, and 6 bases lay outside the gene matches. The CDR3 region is CASSRGTAGNTIYF. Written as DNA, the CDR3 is TGTGCCAGCAGCCGTGGGACAGCAGGAAACACCATATATTTT.

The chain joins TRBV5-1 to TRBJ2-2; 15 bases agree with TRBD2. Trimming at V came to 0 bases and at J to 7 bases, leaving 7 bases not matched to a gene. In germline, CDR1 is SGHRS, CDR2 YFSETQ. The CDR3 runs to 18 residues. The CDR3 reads CASSLGQGTSGRRGELFF. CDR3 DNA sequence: TGCGCCAGCAGCTTGGGACAGGGGACTAGCGGGAGGCGCGGGGAGCTGTTTTTT.

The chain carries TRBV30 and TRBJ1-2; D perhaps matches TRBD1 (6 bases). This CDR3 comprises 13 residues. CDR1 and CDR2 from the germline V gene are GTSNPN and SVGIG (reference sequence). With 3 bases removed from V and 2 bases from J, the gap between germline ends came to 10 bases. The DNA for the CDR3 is TGTGCCTGGAGCCCCGGACAGAACTATGGCTACACCTTC. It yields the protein CAWSPGQNYGYTF.

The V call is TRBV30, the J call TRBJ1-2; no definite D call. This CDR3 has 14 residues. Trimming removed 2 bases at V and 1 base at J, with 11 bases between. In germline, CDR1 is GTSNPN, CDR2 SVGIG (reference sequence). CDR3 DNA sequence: TGTGCCTGGAGTTTGGTACACAATAACTATGGCTACACCTTC. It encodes CAWSLVHNNYGYTF. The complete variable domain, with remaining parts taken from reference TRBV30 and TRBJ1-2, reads SQTIHQWPATLVQPVGSPLSLECTVEGTSNPNLYWYRQAAGRGLQLLFYSVGIGQISSEVPQNLSASRPQDRQFILSSKKLLLSDSGFYLCAWSLVHNNYGYTFGSGTRLTVV.

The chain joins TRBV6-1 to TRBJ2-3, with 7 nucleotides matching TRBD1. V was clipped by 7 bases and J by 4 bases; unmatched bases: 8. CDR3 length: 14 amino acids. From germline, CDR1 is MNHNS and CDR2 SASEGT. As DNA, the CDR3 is TGTGCCAGCACTGATAACAGGGGACCAGATACGCAGTATTTT. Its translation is CASTDNRGPDTQYF.

The CDR3 sequence is CASSLWDYGYTF. CDR3 in DNA: TGTGCCAGCAGTTTATGGGACTATGGCTACACCTTC. The chain links TRBV28 to TRBJ1-2; D call uncertain. This CDR3 has 12 amino acids. The germline V and J ends were trimmed by 0 bases and 3 bases, with 2 bases remaining between them. Germline CDR1 MDHEN, CDR2 SYDVKM.

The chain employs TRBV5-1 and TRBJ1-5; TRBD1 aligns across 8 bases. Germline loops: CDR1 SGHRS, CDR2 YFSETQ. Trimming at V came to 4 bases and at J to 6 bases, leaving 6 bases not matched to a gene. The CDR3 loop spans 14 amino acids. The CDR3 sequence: CASSLDRGGQPQHF. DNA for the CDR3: TGCGCCAGCAGCCTCGACAGGGGTGGTCAGCCCCAGCATTTT.

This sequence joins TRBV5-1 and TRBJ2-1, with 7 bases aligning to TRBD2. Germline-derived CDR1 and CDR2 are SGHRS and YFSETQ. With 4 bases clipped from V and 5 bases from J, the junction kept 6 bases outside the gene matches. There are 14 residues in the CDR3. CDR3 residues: CASSVPSGNNEQFF. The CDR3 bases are TGCGCCAGCAGCGTCCCGAGCGGGAACAATGAGCAGTTCTTC.

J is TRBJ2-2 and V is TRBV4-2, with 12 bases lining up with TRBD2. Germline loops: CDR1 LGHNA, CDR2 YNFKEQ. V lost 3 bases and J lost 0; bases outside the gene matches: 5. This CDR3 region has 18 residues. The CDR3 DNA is TGTGCCAGCAGCCAGTCGGGACTAGCGGGTACGAACACCGGGGAGCTGTTTTTT. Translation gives CASSQSGLAGTNTGELFF.

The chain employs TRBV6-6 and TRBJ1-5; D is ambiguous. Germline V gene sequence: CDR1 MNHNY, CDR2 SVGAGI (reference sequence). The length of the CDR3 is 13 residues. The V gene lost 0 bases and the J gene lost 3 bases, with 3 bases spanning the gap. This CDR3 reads CASSYSNNQPQHF. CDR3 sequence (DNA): TGTGCCAGCAGTTACTCGAACAATCAGCCCCAGCATTTT.

CDR3 in amino acids: CASSSYRQGVGNTEAFF. Here the CDR3 DNA reads TGCGCCAGCAGCTCCTACCGACAGGGGGTGGGGAACACTGAAGCTTTCTTT. V usage is TRBV5-1 and J usage is TRBJ1-1, with 9 bases aligning to TRBD1. From germline, CDR1 is SGHRS and CDR2 YFSETQ. Trimming removed 3 bases from V and 1 base from J; junction bases left unmatched: 10. This CDR3 is built from 17 residues.